This T cell receptor beta chain is from a study of Ad26.COV2.S vaccination and SARS-CoV-2 variants. Study-wide background: Among those in the COV1001 Ad26.COV2.S trial arm was the donor.

Notes on the study in general: Once vaccination had occurred, spike-specific CD8+ and CD4+ T cell responses reportedly showed substantial breadth. The placebo group had lower spike-specific TCR breadth than the vaccine recipients did.

The V gene lost 1 base and the J gene lost 0 bases, with 7 bases spanning the gap. Germline-derived CDR1 and CDR2 are SGDLS and YYNGEE. This CDR3 region has 15 residues. A remark on this clone: Its specificity is unknown.

Sequencing used immunoSEQ multiplex PCR; TCRdb keeps in-frame clones, though not all of them. This sample carries under 500,000 clones, roughly 90% of them seen once, and the ten largest clones take less than 2%. Treatment of the sample: some 19 received Ad26.COV2.S at low or high dose, single or two shots; several received placebo; per-sample allocation not given. Sampling was performed 63 days after the first vaccine or placebo injection. An Ad26 vector expressing Wuhan-strain SARS-CoV-2 spike served as the vaccine. The sequence came from a person between 18 and 59 years old who received the Ad26.COV2.S COVID-19 vaccine or a placebo. This material consisted of peripheral blood, taken in a trial of Ad26.COV2.S vaccine versus placebo. V usage is TRBV9 and J usage is TRBJ1-4; unclear D gene. CDR3 nucleotide sequence: TGTGCCAGCAGCGTAATGGGAGCAACTAATGAAAAACTGTTTTTT. It encodes CASSVMGATNEKLFF. The variable domain in full, completed from reference TRBV9 and TRBJ1-4, reads DSGVTQTPKHLITATGQRVTLRCSPRSGDLSVYWYQQSLDQGLQFLIQYYNGEERAKGNILERFSAQQFPDLHSELNLSSLELGDSALYFCASSVMGATNEKLFFGSGTQLSVL.